This is a list of T cell receptor beta chains from one sample in a study of blood T cell repertoires in COVID-19. Generated by immunoSEQ multiplex PCR, the TCRdb table keeps only in-frame clones and is missing some. The sample yields over 200,000 clones, 88% seen once. The sample consisted of peripheral blood. The source of these receptors is a woman aged 55-69 years with acute or convalescent COVID-19. Each CDR3 is given with its conserved first and last residue. Some rows mark clone size as missing; the rest say once, few, many or name a class of expanded clone.

J gene,clone size,V gene,CDR3 protein
TRBJ1-2,-,TRBV12-3/TRBV12-4,CASTRGEGQGYTF
TRBJ1-1,-,TRBV19,CASSDRVNTEAFF
TRBJ2-7,-,TRBV7-9,CASSPAAQGAYEQYF
TRBJ2-3,-,TRBV29-1,CSSLSGTDTQYF
TRBJ1-1,-,TRBV11-2,CASTLNRVIDTEAFF
TRBJ2-5,-,TRBV18,CASSLTIVAGDPETQYF
TRBJ2-1,-,TRBV6-5,CASRPQTSSYNEQFF
TRBJ1-2,-,TRBV6-2/TRBV6-3,CASSGGTGGGGYTF
TRBJ1-6,-,TRBV6-6,CASRPNRAGDNSPLHF
TRBJ1-2,-,TRBV19,CASSPRDAGSYGYTF
TRBJ1-5,-,TRBV7-2,CASSPVGRDNQPQHF
TRBJ1-3,-,TRBV10-3,CAISDGTGGSGNTIYF
TRBJ1-2,-,TRBV6-5,CASSRTGGNYGYTF
TRBJ1-4,-,TRBV19,CASSMRTGGMGTNEKLFF
TRBJ2-5,-,TRBV11-2,CASSIATGSGTQYF
TRBJ2-1,-,TRBV9,CASSVWQNPYNEQFF
TRBJ1-6,-,TRBV6-5,CASSRGGPDNSPLHF
TRBJ2-3,-,TRBV28,CASRTGTDTQYF
TRBJ2-3,many,TRBV6-5,CASSYNSGETDTQYF
TRBJ2-5,-,TRBV3-1/TRBV3-2,CASSPSGGAPWETQYF
TRBJ2-2,-,TRBV12-5,CASGRPGILTGELFF
TRBJ1-2,-,TRBV5-1,CASSLVAGANYGYTF
TRBJ2-7,once,TRBV7-2,CASSWSEREGQEQYF
TRBJ1-5,-,TRBV19,CASSIPGVGNQPQHF
TRBJ1-5,-,TRBV30,CAWRTDSNQPQHF
TRBJ1-2,-,TRBV7-9,CASSLVQANYGYTF
TRBJ2-7,-,TRBV7-9,CASSLGGSLYEQYF
TRBJ1-3,few,TRBV7-6,CASSPQTVSGNTIYF